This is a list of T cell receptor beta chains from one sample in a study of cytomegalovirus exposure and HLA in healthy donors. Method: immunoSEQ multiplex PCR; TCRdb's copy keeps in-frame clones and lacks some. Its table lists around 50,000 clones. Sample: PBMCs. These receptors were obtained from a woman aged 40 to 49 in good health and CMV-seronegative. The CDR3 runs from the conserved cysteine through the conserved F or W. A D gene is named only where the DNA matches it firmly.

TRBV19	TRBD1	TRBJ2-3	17	TGTGCCAGTAGCATGTCCCGTGCCGGGACAGGGGGGGATACGCAGTATTTT	CASSMSRAGTGGDTQYF
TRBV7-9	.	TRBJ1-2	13	TGTGCCAGCAGCCCAGTAGCGGTCCATGGCTACACCTTC	CASSPVAVHGYTF
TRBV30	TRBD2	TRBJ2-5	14	TGTGCCTGGAGCTACGGGGGGGGCCAAGAGACCCAGTACTTC	CAWSYGGGQETQYF
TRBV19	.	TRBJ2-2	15	TGTGCCAGTAGTATGGAGGCGGGGAACACCGGGGAGCTGTTTTTT	CASSMEAGNTGELFF
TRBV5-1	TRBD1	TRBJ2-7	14	TGCGCCAGCAGCTTCGGGACAGGGGTCGGCGAGCAGTACTTC	CASSFGTGVGEQYF
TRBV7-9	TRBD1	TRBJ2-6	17	TGTGCCAGCAGCCCGAGGACAGGGCAAACTGGGGCCAACGTCCTGACTTTC	CASSPRTGQTGANVLTF
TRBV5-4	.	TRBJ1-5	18	TGTGCCAGCAGCTTTACAGGCGGCGGGGGGCGCCCCCATCAGCCCCAGCATTTT	CASSFTGGGGRPHQPQHF
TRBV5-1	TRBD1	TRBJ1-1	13	TGCGCCAGCAGCTCAGGACAGGGTACTGAAGCTTTCTTT	CASSSGQGTEAFF
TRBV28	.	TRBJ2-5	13	TGTGCCAGCAGTTTATGGGCCAAAGAGACCCAGTACTTC	CASSLWAKETQYF
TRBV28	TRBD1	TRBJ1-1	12	TGTGCCAGCAGTTTAAGGCAGGACAGGGGCATCTTT	CASSLRQDRGIF
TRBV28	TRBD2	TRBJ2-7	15	TGTGCCAGCAGGGCCCCTAGCGGTAGCGCCTACGAGCAGTACTTC	CASRAPSGSAYEQYF
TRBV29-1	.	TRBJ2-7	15	TGCAGCGTTGAGGTGGGTTTTAGGGGCGGCTACGAGCAGTACTTC	CSVEVGFRGGYEQYF
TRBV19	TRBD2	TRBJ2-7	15	TGTGCCAGTAGACCAGGACTAGCGGGAGTGGACGAGCAGTACTTC	CASRPGLAGVDEQYF
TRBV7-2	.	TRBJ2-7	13	TGTGCCAGCAGCCCCTGGGGACACTACGAGCAGTACTTC	CASSPWGHYEQYF
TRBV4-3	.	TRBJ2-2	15	TGCGCCAGCAGCCCAGACACGGGAAGGACCGGGGAGCTGTTTTTT	CASSPDTGRTGELFF